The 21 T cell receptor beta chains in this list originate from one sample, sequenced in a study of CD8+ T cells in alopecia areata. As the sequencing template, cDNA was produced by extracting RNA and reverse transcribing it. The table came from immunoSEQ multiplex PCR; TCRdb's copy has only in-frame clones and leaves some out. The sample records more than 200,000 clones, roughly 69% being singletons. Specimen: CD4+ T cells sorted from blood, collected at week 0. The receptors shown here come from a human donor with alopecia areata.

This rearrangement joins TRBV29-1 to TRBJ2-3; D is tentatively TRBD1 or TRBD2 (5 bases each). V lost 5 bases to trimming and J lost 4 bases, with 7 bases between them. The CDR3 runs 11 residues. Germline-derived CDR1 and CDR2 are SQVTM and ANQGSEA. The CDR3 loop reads CSVLGADTQYF. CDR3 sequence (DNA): TGCAGCGTTTTGGGGGCAGATACGCAGTATTTT.

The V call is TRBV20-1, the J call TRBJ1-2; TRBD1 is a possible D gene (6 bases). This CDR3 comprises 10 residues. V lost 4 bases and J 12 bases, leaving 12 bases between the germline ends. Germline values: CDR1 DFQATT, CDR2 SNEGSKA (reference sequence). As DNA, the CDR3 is TGCAGTGCTATTGGGACACGCGACACCTTC. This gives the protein CSAIGTRDTF.

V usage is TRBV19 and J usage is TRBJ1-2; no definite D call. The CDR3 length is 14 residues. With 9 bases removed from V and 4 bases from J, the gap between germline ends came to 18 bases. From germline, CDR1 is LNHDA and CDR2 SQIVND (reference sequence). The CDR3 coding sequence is TGTGCCAGCACGTCCGGGGAACTCGTCTATGGCTACACCTTC. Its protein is CASTSGELVYGYTF. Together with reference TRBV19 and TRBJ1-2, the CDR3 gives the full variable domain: DGGITQSPKYLFRKEGQNVTLSCEQNLNHDAMYWYRQDPGQGLRLIYYSQIVNDFQKGDIAEGYSVSREKKESFPLTVTSAQKNPTAFYLCASTSGELVYGYTFGSGTRLTVV.

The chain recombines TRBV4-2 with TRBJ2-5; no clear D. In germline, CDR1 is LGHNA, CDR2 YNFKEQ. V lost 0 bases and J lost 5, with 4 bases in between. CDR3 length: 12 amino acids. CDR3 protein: CASSQEGETQYF. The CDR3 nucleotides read TGTGCCAGCAGCCAAGAAGGGGAGACCCAGTACTTC.

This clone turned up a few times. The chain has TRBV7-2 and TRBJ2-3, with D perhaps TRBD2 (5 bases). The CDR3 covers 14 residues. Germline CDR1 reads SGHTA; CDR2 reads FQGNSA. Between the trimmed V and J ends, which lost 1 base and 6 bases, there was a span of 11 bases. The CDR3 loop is CASSLGPRRDTQYF. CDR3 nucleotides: TGTGCCAGCAGCTTAGGCCCCAGGAGGGATACGCAGTATTTT.

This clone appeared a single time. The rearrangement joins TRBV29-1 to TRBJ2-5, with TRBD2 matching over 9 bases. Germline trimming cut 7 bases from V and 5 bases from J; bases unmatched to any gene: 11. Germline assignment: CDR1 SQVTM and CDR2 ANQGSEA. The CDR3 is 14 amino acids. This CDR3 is CSAAGGGALETQYF. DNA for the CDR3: TGCAGCGCTGCGGGCGGGGGGGCCCTGGAGACCCAGTACTTC.

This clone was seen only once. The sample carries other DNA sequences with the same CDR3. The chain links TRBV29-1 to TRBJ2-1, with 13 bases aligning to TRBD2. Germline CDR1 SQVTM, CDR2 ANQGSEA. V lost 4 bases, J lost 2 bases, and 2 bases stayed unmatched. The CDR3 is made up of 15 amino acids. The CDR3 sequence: CSVGGLAGAYNEQFF. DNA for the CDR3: TGCAGCGTTGGAGGACTAGCGGGGGCCTACAATGAGCAGTTCTTC.

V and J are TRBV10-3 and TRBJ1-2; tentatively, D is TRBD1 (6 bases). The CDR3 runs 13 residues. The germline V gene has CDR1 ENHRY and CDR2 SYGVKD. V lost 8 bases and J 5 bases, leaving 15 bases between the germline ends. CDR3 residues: CAIQGQQLYGYTF. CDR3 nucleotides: TGTGCCATCCAGGGGCAGCAACTATATGGCTACACCTTC.

CDR3 region: CATSRQGYQPQHF. The CDR3 DNA follows: TGTGCCACCAGCAGACAGGGGTATCAGCCCCAGCATTTT. The chain employs TRBV15 and TRBJ1-5; tentative D call: TRBD1 (6 bases). The CDR3 contains 13 residues. Germline lookup yields CDR1 LNHNV and CDR2 YYDKDF (reference sequence). Trimming took off 2 bases at V and 5 bases at J, with 7 bases between the two ends.

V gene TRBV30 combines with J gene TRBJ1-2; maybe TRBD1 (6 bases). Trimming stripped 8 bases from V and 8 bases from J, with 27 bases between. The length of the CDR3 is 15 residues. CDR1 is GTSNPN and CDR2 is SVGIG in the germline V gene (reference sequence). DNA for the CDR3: TGTGCCATTAGCCCCAGGGGTTGGCTGATAGGGGGCTACACCTTC. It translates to CAISPRGWLIGGYTF. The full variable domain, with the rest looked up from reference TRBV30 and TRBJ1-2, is SQTIHQWPATLVQPVGSPLSLECTVEGTSNPNLYWYRQAAGRGLQLLFYSVGIGQISSEVPQNLSASRPQDRQFILSSKKLLLSDSGFYLCAISPRGWLIGGYTFGSGTRLTVV.

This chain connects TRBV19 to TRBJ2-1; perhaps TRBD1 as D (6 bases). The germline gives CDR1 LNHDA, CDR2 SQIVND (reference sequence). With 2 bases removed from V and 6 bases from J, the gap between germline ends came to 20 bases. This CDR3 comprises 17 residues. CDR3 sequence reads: CASSINPPGQIGNEQFF. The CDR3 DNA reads TGTGCCAGTAGTATAAATCCCCCTGGACAGATCGGCAATGAGCAGTTCTTC.

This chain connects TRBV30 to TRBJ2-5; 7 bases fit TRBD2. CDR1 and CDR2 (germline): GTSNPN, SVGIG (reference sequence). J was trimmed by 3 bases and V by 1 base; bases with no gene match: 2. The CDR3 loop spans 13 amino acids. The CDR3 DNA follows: TGTGCCTGGAGTGAACGGGGGGAAGAGACCCAGTACTTC. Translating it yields CAWSERGEETQYF.

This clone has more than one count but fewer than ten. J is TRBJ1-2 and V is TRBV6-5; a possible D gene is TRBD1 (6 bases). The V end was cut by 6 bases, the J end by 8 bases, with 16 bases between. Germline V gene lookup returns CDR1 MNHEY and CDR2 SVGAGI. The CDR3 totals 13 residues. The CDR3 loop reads CASSPTVTGGYTF. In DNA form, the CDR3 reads TGTGCCAGCAGCCCGACAGTAACAGGGGGCTACACCTTC.

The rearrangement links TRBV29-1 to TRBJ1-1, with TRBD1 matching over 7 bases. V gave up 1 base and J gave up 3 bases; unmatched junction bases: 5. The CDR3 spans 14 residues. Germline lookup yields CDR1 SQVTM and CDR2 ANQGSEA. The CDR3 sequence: CSVEGQGRDTEAFF. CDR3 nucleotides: TGCAGCGTTGAAGGACAGGGAAGGGACACTGAAGCTTTCTTT. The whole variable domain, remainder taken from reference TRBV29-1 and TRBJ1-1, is SAVISQKPSRDICQRGTSLTIQCQVDSQVTMMFWYRQQPGQSLTLIATANQGSEATYESGFVIDKFPISRPNLTFSTLTVSNMSPEDSSIYLCSVEGQGRDTEAFFGQGTRLTVV.

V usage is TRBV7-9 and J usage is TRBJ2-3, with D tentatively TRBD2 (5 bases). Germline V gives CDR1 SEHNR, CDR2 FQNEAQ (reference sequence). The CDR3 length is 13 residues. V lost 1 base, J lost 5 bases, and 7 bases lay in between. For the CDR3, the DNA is TGTGCCAGCAGCTTAGGCGGGCAAGATACGCAGTATTTT. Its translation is CASSLGGQDTQYF.

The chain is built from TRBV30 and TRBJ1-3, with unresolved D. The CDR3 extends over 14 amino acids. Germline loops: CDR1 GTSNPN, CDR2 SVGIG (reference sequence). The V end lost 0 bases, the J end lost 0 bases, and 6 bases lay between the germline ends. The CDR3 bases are TGTGCCTGGAGTGTAATGGACTCTGGAAACACCATATATTTT. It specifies CAWSVMDSGNTIYF.

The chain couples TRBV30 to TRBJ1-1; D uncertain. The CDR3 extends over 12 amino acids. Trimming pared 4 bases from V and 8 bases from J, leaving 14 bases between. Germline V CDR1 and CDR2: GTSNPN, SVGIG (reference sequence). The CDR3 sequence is CAWTRATREAFF. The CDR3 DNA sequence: TGTGCCTGGACACGGGCAACACGGGAAGCTTTCTTT.

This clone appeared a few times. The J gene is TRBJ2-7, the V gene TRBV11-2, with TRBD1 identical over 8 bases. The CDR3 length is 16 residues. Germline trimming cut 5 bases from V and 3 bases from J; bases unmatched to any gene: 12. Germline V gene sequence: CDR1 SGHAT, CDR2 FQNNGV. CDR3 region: CASSPREDREGYEQYF. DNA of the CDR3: TGTGCCAGCAGCCCCCGAGAGGACAGGGAAGGCTACGAGCAGTACTTC.

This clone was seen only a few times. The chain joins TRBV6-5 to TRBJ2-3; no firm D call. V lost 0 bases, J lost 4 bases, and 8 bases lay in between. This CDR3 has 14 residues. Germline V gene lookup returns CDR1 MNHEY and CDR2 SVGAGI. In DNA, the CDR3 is TGTGCCAGCAGTTACTCGGCAGCCCCAGATACGCAGTATTTT. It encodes CASSYSAAPDTQYF.

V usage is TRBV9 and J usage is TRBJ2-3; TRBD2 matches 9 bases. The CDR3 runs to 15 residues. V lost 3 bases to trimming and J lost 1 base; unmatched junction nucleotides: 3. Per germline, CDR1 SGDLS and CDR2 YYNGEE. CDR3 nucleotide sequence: TGTGCCAGCAGCGGGCGGACTAGCGGCACAGATACGCAGTATTTT. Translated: CASSGRTSGTDTQYF.

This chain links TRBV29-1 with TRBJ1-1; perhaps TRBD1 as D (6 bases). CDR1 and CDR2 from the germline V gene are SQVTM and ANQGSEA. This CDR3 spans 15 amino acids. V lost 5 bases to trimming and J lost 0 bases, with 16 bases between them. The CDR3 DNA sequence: TGCAGCGTTCTTGGGGGGCTAATGGTGAACACTGAAGCTTTCTTT. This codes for CSVLGGLMVNTEAFF.